These 17 T cell receptor beta chains were all obtained from the same sample, sequenced in a study of immune evolution from preneoplasia to lung adenocarcinoma. TCRdb keeps only in-frame clones here, not all; method: immunoSEQ multiplex PCR. The top ten clones hold less than 7.5% of a sample with thousands of clones, 40% to 60% of them seen once. Sequencing was done on a sample of FFPE normal lung tissue adjacent to the tumor. All receptors derive from a person between 50 and 60 years old with lung adenocarcinoma.

Comment on this clone: The sample holds other DNA sequences that translate to the same CDR3. The gene calls are TRBV5-4 and TRBJ2-7; TRBD1 matches at 7 bases. The V gene end was trimmed by 0 bases and the J gene end by 0 bases; junction bases not matched to a gene: 3. Germline V gives CDR1 SGHNT, CDR2 YYREEE (reference sequence). CDR3 length: 15 amino acids. The CDR3 here is CASSLGRDSSYEQYF. The CDR3 DNA reads TGTGCCAGCAGCTTGGGAAGGGACAGCTCCTACGAGCAGTACTTC.

This clone showed up just a few times. V is TRBV4-1 and J is TRBJ2-2; D gene ambiguous. Deletions cut 4 bases from V and 3 bases from J, with 12 bases between. This CDR3 is 15 amino acids long. Germline CDR1 MGHRA, CDR2 YSYEKL. The CDR3 is CASSPEGTYTGELFF. The CDR3 nucleotides read TGCGCCAGCAGCCCGGAAGGTACTTACACCGGGGAGCTGTTTTTT.

The rearrangement joins TRBV2 to TRBJ1-6, with TRBD1 as a possible D gene (6 bases). The length of the CDR3 is 15 residues. The germline V and J ends were trimmed by 4 bases and 5 bases, with 12 bases remaining between them. Germline V gives CDR1 SNHLY, CDR2 FYNNEI. The CDR3 is CASSGGHVNNSPLHF. The CDR3 DNA follows: TGTGCCAGCAGTGGGGGACATGTGAATAATTCACCCCTCCACTTT.

This clone was seen only a few times. V and J are TRBV30 and TRBJ2-3; 7 nucleotides align to TRBD1. Germline loops: CDR1 GTSNPN, CDR2 SVGIG (reference sequence). The CDR3 contains 16 residues. The J segment lost 2 bases and the V segment lost 4 bases, leaving 12 bases of the junction unmatched. This CDR3 is CAWTRTGSTLTDTQYF. The CDR3, as DNA: TGTGCCTGGACCAGGACAGGCAGTACCCTCACAGATACGCAGTATTTT.

This chain links TRBV11-2 with TRBJ2-5; D remains unclear. Trimming removed 7 bases at V and 5 bases at J, with 20 bases between. In germline, CDR1 is SGHAT, CDR2 FQNNGV. This CDR3 has 15 residues. CDR3 coding DNA: TGTGCCAGCACCGCTGACTTGGAAGAGTTGGAGACCCAGTACTTC. The encoded protein is CASTADLEELETQYF. Together with reference TRBV11-2 and TRBJ2-5, the CDR3 gives the full variable domain: EAGVAQSPRYKIIEKRQSVAFWCNPISGHATLYWYQQILGQGPKLLIQFQNNGVVDDSQLPKDRFSAERLKGVDSTLKIQPAKLEDSAVYLCASTADLEELETQYFGPGTRLLVL.

CDR3 in amino acids: CASTLRDYQPPEQYF. The DNA of the CDR3 is TGTGCCAGCACACTCCGGGACTACCAGCCCCCCGAGCAGTACTTC. The chain recombines TRBV28 with TRBJ2-7; 7 bases are shared with TRBD2. CDR1 and CDR2 (germline): MDHEN, SYDVKM. The CDR3 is made up of 15 amino acids. Trimming at V came to 7 bases and at J to 6 bases, leaving 15 bases not matched to a gene.

This clone has only a few counts. The chain is built from TRBV6-5 and TRBJ1-2; D is ambiguous. Deletions cut 6 bases from V and 4 bases from J, with 9 bases between. Germline CDR1 MNHEY, CDR2 SVGAGI. The CDR3 extends over 12 amino acids. CDR3 sequence reads: CASSLEGYGYTF. The CDR3 DNA follows: TGTGCCAGCAGCCTCGAGGGCTATGGCTACACCTTC.

This chain links TRBV6-5 with TRBJ2-7; D might be TRBD2 (5 bases). The germline V and J ends were trimmed by 10 bases and 3 bases, with 16 bases remaining between them. The CDR3 loop spans 13 amino acids. CDR1 MNHEY and CDR2 SVGAGI come from the germline V gene. Here the CDR3 reads CATSRTQNYEQYF. The CDR3 DNA reads as TGTGCCACCTCTAGGACTCAGAACTACGAGCAGTACTTC.

The J gene is TRBJ1-5, the V gene TRBV4-1; D not resolved. Germline values: CDR1 MGHRA, CDR2 YSYEKL. V gave up 0 bases and J gave up 6 bases, with 18 bases separating them. The CDR3 contains 17 residues. In nucleotides, the CDR3 is TGCGCCAGCAGCCAAGAGTTGACCCTACAATCAACTCAGCCCCAGCATTTT. This encodes CASSQELTLQSTQPQHF.

The rearrangement joins TRBV7-2 to TRBJ1-2; D is possibly TRBD1 (6 bases). V lost 5 bases, J lost 4 bases, and 23 bases lay in between. CDR1 is SGHTA and CDR2 is FQGNSA in the germline V gene. The CDR3 runs to 17 residues. CDR3 residues: CASSLDPTGRSSYGYTF. For the CDR3, the DNA is TGTGCCAGCAGCCTCGATCCTACAGGGCGCTCCAGCTATGGCTACACCTTC.

This clone was counted only a few times. The rearrangement links TRBV2 to TRBJ1-1; 8 bases are a match to TRBD1. Unmatched junction bases numbered 16, after V lost 7 bases and J lost 6 bases. CDR1 is SNHLY and CDR2 is FYNNEI in the germline V gene. This CDR3 spans 16 amino acids. CDR3 nucleotides: TGTGCCAGCACCCTACACTCAGGGGGCGCATTCTCTGAAGCTTTCTTT. This gives the protein CASTLHSGGAFSEAFF.

This chain connects TRBV6-5 to TRBJ2-7; D gene uncertain. Trimming stripped 0 bases from V and 3 bases from J, with 12 bases between. Germline V gene data show CDR1 as MNHEY and CDR2 as SVGAGI. The length of the CDR3 is 15 residues. The CDR3 spells CASSYSGNLFYEQYF. The CDR3 DNA is TGTGCCAGCAGTTACTCGGGGAACCTATTCTACGAGCAGTACTTC.

The chain employs TRBV30 and TRBJ1-2, with a weak D call TRBD1 (5 bases). The germline CDR1 and CDR2 sequences are GTSNPN and SVGIG (reference sequence). The V and J ends lost 5 bases and 5 bases respectively, with 15 bases between them. There are 13 residues in the CDR3. The CDR3 here is CAWGAWEDYGYTF. The CDR3 bases are TGTGCCTGGGGGGCGTGGGAGGATTATGGCTACACCTTC.

V is TRBV30 and J is TRBJ1-2, with D tentatively TRBD1 (6 bases). CDR3 size: 13 residues. Trimming cost V 2 bases and J 2 bases, with 9 bases left between them. Germline CDR1 reads GTSNPN; CDR2 reads SVGIG (reference sequence). CDR3 in DNA: TGTGCCTGGAGTCCGGGGGGCAACTATGGCTACACCTTC. Translating it yields CAWSPGGNYGYTF.

V and J are TRBV7-9 and TRBJ2-1, with a tentative D call TRBD2 (6 bases). This CDR3 is 17 amino acids long. The V gene's germline CDR1 is SEHNR and CDR2 FQNEAQ (reference sequence). Between the trimmed V and J ends, which lost 5 bases and 0 bases, there was a span of 17 bases. CDR3 nucleotide sequence: TGTGCCAGCAGCCCGAGGTGGGGGGTGGTCTCCTACAATGAGCAGTTCTTC. Protein: CASSPRWGVVSYNEQFF. The full variable domain, its missing parts supplied by reference TRBV7-9 and TRBJ2-1, is DTGVSQNPRHKITKRGQNVTFRCDPISEHNRLYWYRQTLGQGPEFLTYFQNEAQLEKSRLLSDRFSAERPKGSFSTLEIQRTEQGDSAMYLCASSPRWGVVSYNEQFFGPGTRLTVL.

This clone has only a few counts. This chain joins TRBV9 and TRBJ2-5; the D gene is possibly TRBD2 (5 bases). Germline assignment: CDR1 SGDLS and CDR2 YYNGEE. V was cut by 4 bases and J by 4 bases, with 11 bases left in between. This CDR3 has 13 residues. The CDR3 region has the DNA TGTGCCAGCAGCACGGGTGCGGGAGAGACCCAGTACTTC. This sequence encodes CASSTGAGETQYF. Based on the CDR3 plus reference TRBV9 and TRBJ2-5, the full variable domain is DSGVTQTPKHLITATGQRVTLRCSPRSGDLSVYWYQQSLDQGLQFLIQYYNGEERAKGNILERFSAQQFPDLHSELNLSSLELGDSALYFCASSTGAGETQYFGPGTRLLVL.

The rearrangement joins TRBV5-1 to TRBJ1-1, with D possibly TRBD1 on 6 matching bases. The germline CDR1 and CDR2 sequences are SGHRS and YFSETQ. The CDR3 consists of 14 residues. Trimming took off 4 bases at V and 4 bases at J, with 14 bases between the two ends. The CDR3 loop is CASSLSGGLTEAFF. The DNA for the CDR3 is TGCGCCAGCAGCCTGTCCGGGGGGCTCACTGAAGCTTTCTTT.